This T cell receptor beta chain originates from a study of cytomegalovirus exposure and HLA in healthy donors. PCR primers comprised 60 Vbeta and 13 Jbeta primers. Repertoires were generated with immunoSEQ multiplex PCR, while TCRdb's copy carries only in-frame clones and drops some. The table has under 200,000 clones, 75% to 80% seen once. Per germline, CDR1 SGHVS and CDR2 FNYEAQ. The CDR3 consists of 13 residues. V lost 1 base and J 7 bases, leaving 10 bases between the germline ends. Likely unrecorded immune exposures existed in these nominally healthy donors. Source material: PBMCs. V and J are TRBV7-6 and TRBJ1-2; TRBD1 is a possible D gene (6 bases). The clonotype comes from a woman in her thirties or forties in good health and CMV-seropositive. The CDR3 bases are TGTGCCAGCAGCTTAGAACAGGGAAGTGGCTACACCTTC. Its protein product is CASSLEQGSGYTF.